This is a list of T cell receptor beta chains from one sample in a study of blood T cell repertoires in COVID-19. The protocol was immunoSEQ multiplex PCR, while the TCRdb copy is restricted to in-frame clones and leaves out a portion. Of roughly 95,000 clones in the sample, approximately 82% were seen once. Sequencing input: peripheral blood. The receptors stem from a man aged 55 to 69 with acute or convalescent COVID-19. Both conserved end residues are part of each CDR3. The order of the fields is CDR3 length, V gene, J gene, D gene, clone size, CDR3 protein, CDR3 DNA. The D gene is left open where the match is weak. Clone size is shown for a subset of rows, as once, few, many or a class of expanded clone.

>17|TRBV3-1/TRBV3-2|TRBJ2-3|.|.
CASSQDPYRMTGDTQYF
TGTGCCAGCAGCCAAGATCCATACAGGATGACTGGGGATACGCAGTATTTT
>15|TRBV5-5|TRBJ2-4|TRBD1|once
CASSLEDRGYHIQYF
TGTGCCAGCAGCTTGGAGGACAGGGGTTATCACATTCAGTACTTC
>16|TRBV29-1|TRBJ1-1|.|.
CSVVGAPAGRSTEAFF
TGCAGCGTTGTGGGGGCACCGGCAGGGCGATCCACTGAAGCTTTCTTT
>14|TRBV10-2|TRBJ2-1|TRBD1|.
CASSEQGASNEQFF
TGCGCCAGCAGTGAACAGGGGGCGTCAAATGAGCAGTTCTTC
>14|TRBV4-1|TRBJ2-2|.|.
CASSRVSDTGELFF
TGCGCCAGTTCGAGGGTCTCGGACACCGGGGAGCTGTTTTTT
>19|TRBV5-6|TRBJ2-3|TRBD2|.
CASSDPSGTVFRGTDTQYF
TGTGCCAGCAGCGACCCCAGCGGGACCGTCTTTAGGGGCACAGATACGCAGTATTTT
>15|TRBV30|TRBJ1-6|.|.
CAWSVLGGRNSPLHF
TGTGCCTGGAGTGTACTTGGAGGGAGGAATTCACCCCTCCACTTT
>15|TRBV19|TRBJ2-7|TRBD1|.
CASSQGQAGSYEQYF
TGTGCCAGTAGTCAAGGACAGGCGGGCTCCTACGAGCAGTACTTC
>15|TRBV7-2|TRBJ1-5|.|.
CASSLDSWSNQPQHF
TGTGCCAGCAGCTTAGACTCGTGGAGCAATCAGCCCCAGCATTTT
>13|TRBV4-2|TRBJ1-2|.|.
CASRDSDYYGYTF
TGTGCCAGCAGAGACAGTGACTACTATGGCTACACCTTC